The subject of this entry is one TCR beta chain. Its antigen is currently unknown. Germline CDR1 is MGHRA and CDR2 is YSYEKL. The CDR3 is 13 residues long. Trimming stripped 0 bases from V and 6 bases from J, with 8 bases between. This sample is drawn from a study of siplizumab effects on memory and regulatory T cells. Study-wide points: A mean of about 62% of mappable alloreactive CD4+ clones were Treg-derived with siplizumab, compared with approximately 29% in controls. Mapping to unstimulated subsets was achieved for only a minor fraction of alloreactive clones.

TCR templates numbering 75,000 to 100,000 were assayed per sample. Data came from immunoSEQ multiplex PCR; TCRdb stores just in-frame clones and leaves some out. The table lists about 120,000 clones, 85% to 95% of them singletons, with approximately 0.17% in the top ten. Source material: non-Treg CD4+ T cells sorted from blood. The chain joins TRBV4-1 to TRBJ1-1; D is uncertain. The receptor comes from a human donor in good health. CDR3 protein: CASSQDFIAEAFF. The CDR3 DNA is TGCGCCAGCAGCCAAGACTTCATCGCTGAAGCTTTCTTT.